This note documents a single T cell receptor (beta chain) sequence. Its antigen is as yet unknown. Germline CDR1 and CDR2: SGHVS and FNYEAQ. The CDR3 totals 17 residues. Trimming cost V 1 base and J 1 base, with 15 bases left between them. Profiled with immunoSEQ multiplex PCR; TCRdb holds only in-frame clones, not every one. Here the sample spans around 120,000 clones, 88% being singletons. This sample is drawn from a study of T cell responses to AZD1222 COVID-19 vaccine. Study-level results: The study reported that nearly half of spike-specific TCRs target unmutated variant regions. At baseline, just a handful of AZD1222 recipients tested seropositive. Spike-specific TCRs gained breadth and depth after people received two AZD1222 doses.

J is TRBJ2-3 and V is TRBV7-6; D is unclear. This specimen was peripheral blood, taken on day 0 of MenACWY control vaccination. This TCR was recovered from an adult in good health. Written as DNA, the CDR3 is TGTGCCAGCAGCTTAGGGGCGGACGGGCGGCGCACAGATACGCAGTATTTT. As protein: CASSLGADGRRTDTQYF.